This T cell receptor beta chain appears in the sequencing data of a study of radiation and T cells in renal cell carcinoma. About the research overall: Nephrectomy followed 15 Gy stereotactic body radiation by 4 weeks. General observations from the study: Top tumor clonotypes rose in blood 2 weeks post-radiation, then contracted. Pretreatment tumor biopsies were lacking, so baseline clonotypes are unknown.

Time point meaning: baseline pretreatment blood. The treatment here: 15 Gy SBRT to primary tumor, nephrectomy 4 weeks later. Germline V gene lookup returns CDR1 SGHTA and CDR2 FQGNSA. This CDR3 contains 16 residues. Losses at the gene ends were 7 bases for V and 5 bases for J; bases not matched to a gene: 15. This table comes from immunoSEQ multiplex PCR, and its TCRdb copy is limited to in-frame clones, with some not included. The table includes roughly 130,000 clones, approximately 91% detected once. Turning to this clone: Its matching antigen is unknown.

The chain recombines TRBV7-2 with TRBJ1-1, with TRBD1 matching over 8 bases. This TCR was sampled from a woman aged 50 to 60 with renal cell carcinoma. Here the sequenced sample was blood, taken from a patient whose treatment included radiotherapy and nephrectomy. The chain's CDR3 is CASIGQGRFSMTEAFF. CDR3 DNA sequence: TGTGCCAGCATCGGACAGGGTCGGTTTTCGATGACTGAAGCTTTCTTT.